This T cell receptor (beta chain) stems from a study of cytomegalovirus exposure and HLA in healthy donors. Broader study findings: An analysis done earlier found most TCR beta V segments productive about 90% or about 30% of the time. It emerged from a later analysis that several of the most significant clusters appeared to be linked to common viral pathogens.

Germline V CDR1 and CDR2: SEHNR, FQNEAQ (reference sequence). V was pared by 1 base and J by 5 bases, with 14 bases of the junction left unmatched. The length of the CDR3 is 19 residues. PCR used 60 Vbeta primers and 13 Jbeta primers. Repertoires were generated with immunoSEQ multiplex PCR, while TCRdb's copy carries only in-frame clones and drops some. The table has 100,000 or so clones, over 70% seen once. Worth noting for this clone: Its cognate antigen is unknown.

The sequence was collected from a woman aged 35 to 49 in good health and CMV-seropositive. The V gene is TRBV7-9, the J gene TRBJ2-1, with 10 bases fitting TRBD2. Material for sequencing was PBMCs. The CDR3 here is CASSLGGAPSGRADNEQFF. CDR3 sequence (DNA): TGTGCCAGCAGCTTAGGGGGTGCCCCGAGCGGGAGGGCCGACAATGAGCAGTTCTTC.